The 4 T cell receptor beta chains listed next were all sequenced from one sample in a study of T cells in Graves' hyperthyroidism and ophthalmopathy. From RNA transcripts, TCR beta CDR3 regions were amplified. HTBI primers were used for first-round RT-PCR of the TCR CDR3. TCRdb redid the calling of the multiplex PCR reads with MiXCR, one entry per CDR3 protein. This sample has fewer than 650,000 distinct CDR3 sequences; approximately 15% occur once, and the top ten carry about 4%. Sequencing was carried out using blood. The receptors come from a woman between 40 and 50 years old with Graves' ophthalmopathy.

In this sample, this clonotype turned up many times. The chain joins TRBV6-5 to TRBJ2-2; maybe TRBD1 (7 bases). This CDR3 is 20 amino acids long. CDR1 is MNHEY, CDR2 SVGAGI, per germline. With 4 bases removed from V and 4 bases from J, the gap between germline ends came to 28 bases. The CDR3 spells CASSSRGELRRQGLTGELFF. DNA for the CDR3: TGTGCCAGCAGTTCCAGGGGGGAACTCAGGAGGCAGGGCCTCACCGGGGAGCTGTTTTTT.

This clonotype was detected a few times. The conserved final phenylalanine or tryptophan is absent from the CDR3, which likely points to a read error. The V and J genes are TRBV7-8 and TRBJ1-2; tentative D call: TRBD1 (5 bases). V lost 5 bases to trimming and J lost 3 bases, with 7 bases between them. Germline CDR1 and CDR2: SGHVS and FQNEAQ. This CDR3 contains 12 residues. CDR3 region: CASSRGDYGYTS. In DNA, the CDR3 is TGTGCCAGCAGCAGGGGAGACTATGGCTACACCTCC.

V is TRBV19 and J is TRBJ2-7; D is unclear. CDR3 length: 13 amino acids. V lost 1 base and J lost 3, with 7 bases in between. Germline V lookup: CDR1 LNHDA, CDR2 SQIVND (reference sequence). The CDR3 sequence is CASSIGSDYEQYF. In nucleotides, the CDR3 is TGTGCCAGTAGTATAGGGTCGGACTACGAGCAGTACTTC.

This clonotype was picked up many times. This chain connects TRBV28 to TRBJ2-7; possible D gene TRBD1, 6 bases. V was trimmed by 6 bases and J by 2 bases, leaving 11 bases between them. Germline V CDR1 and CDR2: MDHEN, SYDVKM. The CDR3 runs to 13 residues. CDR3 sequence reads: CASSLGQPYEQYF. Here the CDR3 DNA reads TGTGCCAGCAGCTTGGGACAACCCTACGAGCAGTACTTC.